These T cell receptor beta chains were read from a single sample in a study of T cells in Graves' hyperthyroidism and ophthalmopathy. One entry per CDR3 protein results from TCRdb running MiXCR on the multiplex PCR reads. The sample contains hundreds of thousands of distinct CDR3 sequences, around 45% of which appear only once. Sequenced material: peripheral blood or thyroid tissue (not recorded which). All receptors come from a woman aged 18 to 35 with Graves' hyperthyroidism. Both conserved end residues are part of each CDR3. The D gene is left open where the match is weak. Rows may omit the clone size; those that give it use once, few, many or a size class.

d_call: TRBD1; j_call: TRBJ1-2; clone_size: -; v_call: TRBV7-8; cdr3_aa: CASSPTGTAIDYGYTF; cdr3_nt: TGTGCCAGCAGCCCAACCGGGACAGCCATAGACTATGGCTACACCTTC
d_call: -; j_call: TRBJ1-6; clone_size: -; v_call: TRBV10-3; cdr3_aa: CAISGAGTDYNSPLHF; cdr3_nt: TGTGCCATCAGTGGGGCCGGGACGGACTATAATTCACCCCTCCACTTT
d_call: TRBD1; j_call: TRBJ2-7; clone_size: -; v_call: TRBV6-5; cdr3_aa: CASSYQGQRYEQYF; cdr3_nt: TGTGCCAGCAGTTACCAGGGACAGCGATACGAGCAGTACTTC
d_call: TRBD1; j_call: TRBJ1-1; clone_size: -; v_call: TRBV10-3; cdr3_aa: CASSQRTGGTEAFF; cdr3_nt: TGTGCCAGCAGCCAACGGACAGGGGGAACTGAAGCTTTCTTT
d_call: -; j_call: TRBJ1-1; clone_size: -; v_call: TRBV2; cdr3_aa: CASSPPQGSTEAFF; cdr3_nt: TGTGCCAGCTCACCCCCACAGGGATCCACTGAAGCTTTCTTT
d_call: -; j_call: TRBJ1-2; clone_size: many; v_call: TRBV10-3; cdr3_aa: CAISVHDPGNYGYTF; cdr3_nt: TGTGCCATCAGTGTTCATGACCCCGGAAACTATGGCTACACCTTC
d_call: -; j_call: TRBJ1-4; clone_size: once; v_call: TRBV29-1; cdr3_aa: CSVVIRGEATNEKLFF; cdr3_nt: TGCAGCGTTGTGATTAGGGGGGAAGCGACTAATGAAAAACTGTTTTTT
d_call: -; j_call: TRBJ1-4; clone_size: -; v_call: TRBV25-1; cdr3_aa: CASSESAGAGKLFF; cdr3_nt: TGTGCCAGCAGTGAATCGGCAGGGGCGGGAAAACTGTTTTTT
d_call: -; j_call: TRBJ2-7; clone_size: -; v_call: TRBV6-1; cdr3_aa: CASNPGHTSYEQYF; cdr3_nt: TGTGCCAGCAACCCAGGGCATACTTCCTACGAGCAGTACTTC
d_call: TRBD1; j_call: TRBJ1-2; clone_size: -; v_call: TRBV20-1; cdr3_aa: CSARVDRVTYGYTF; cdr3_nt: TGCAGTGCTAGAGTGGACAGGGTGACCTATGGCTACACCTTC
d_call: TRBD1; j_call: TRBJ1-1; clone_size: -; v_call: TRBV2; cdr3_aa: CASSQQGTGEGNTEAFF; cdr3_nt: TGTGCCAGCAGCCAACAGGGGACAGGGGAGGGGAACACTGAAGCTTTCTTT
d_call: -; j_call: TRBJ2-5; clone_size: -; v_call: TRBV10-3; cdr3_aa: CAISETQETQYF; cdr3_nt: TGTGCCATCAGTGAAACGCAAGAGACCCAGTACTTC
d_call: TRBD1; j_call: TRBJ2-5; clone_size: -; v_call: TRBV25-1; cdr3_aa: CASSEDQGAGETQYF; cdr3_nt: TGTGCCAGCAGTGAAGATCAGGGGGCGGGCGAGACCCAGTACTTC
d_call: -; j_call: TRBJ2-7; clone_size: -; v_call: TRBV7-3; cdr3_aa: CASSSVDPSVTYEQYF; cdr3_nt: TGTGCCAGCAGCAGCGTGGACCCAAGTGTTACCTACGAGCAGTACTTC
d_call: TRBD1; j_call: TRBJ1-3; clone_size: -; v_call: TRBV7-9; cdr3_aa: CASSRRDRENSGNTIYF; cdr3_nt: TGTGCCAGCAGCCGCCGGGACAGGGAAAACTCTGGAAACACCATATATTTT
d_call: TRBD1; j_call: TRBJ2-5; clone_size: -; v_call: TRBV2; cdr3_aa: CASSPRQGSQETQYF; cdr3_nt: TGTGCCAGCAGTCCGAGACAGGGATCCCAAGAGACCCAGTACTTC
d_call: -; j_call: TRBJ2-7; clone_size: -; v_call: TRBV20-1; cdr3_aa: CSANRGHVYEQYF; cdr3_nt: TGCAGTGCGAATCGGGGCCACGTCTACGAGCAGTACTTC
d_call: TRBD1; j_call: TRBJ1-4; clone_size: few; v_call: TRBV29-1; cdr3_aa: CSVRRTGGPNEKLFF; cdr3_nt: TGCAGCGTCAGGCGGACAGGGGGCCCTAATGAAAAACTGTTTTTT
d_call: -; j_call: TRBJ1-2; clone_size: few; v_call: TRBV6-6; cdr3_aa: CASSLFRGYGYTF; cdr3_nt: TGTGCCAGCAGTTTATTTCGAGGGTACGGCTACACCTTC
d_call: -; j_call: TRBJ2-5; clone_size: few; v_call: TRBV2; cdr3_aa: CASARTAQETQYF; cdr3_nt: TGTGCCAGCGCTCGGACAGCCCAAGAGACCCAGTACTTC
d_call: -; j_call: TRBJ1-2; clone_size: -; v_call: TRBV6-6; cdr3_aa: CASSYSIVSYGYTF; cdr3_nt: TGTGCCAGCAGTTACTCGATAGTTAGCTATGGCTACACCTTC
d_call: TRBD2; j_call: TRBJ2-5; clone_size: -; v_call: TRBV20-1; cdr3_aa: CSARGTSAQTQYF; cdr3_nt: TGCAGTGCTAGGGGGACTAGCGCACAGACCCAGTACTTC
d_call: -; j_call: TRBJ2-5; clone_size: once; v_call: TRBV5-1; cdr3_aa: CASSQAPVETQYF; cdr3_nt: TGCGCCAGCAGCCAGGCTCCTGTGGAGACCCAGTACTTC
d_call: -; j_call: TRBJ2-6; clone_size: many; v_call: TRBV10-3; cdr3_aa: CAISKNGGSSGANVLTF; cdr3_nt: TGTGCCATCAGCAAAAATGGGGGATCCTCTGGGGCCAACGTCCTGACTTTC
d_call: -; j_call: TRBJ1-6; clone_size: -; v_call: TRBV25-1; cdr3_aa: CASEGPYNSPLHF; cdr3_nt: TGTGCTAGTGAAGGCCCGTATAATTCACCCCTCCACTTT
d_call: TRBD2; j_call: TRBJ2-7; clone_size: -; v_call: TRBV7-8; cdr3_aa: CASSFGTSGSWYEQYF; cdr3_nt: TGTGCCAGCAGCTTTGGGACTAGCGGGAGCTGGTACGAGCAGTACTTC
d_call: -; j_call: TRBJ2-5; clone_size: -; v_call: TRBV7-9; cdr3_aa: CASSLALQGNQETQYF; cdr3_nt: TGTGCCAGCAGCTTGGCACTACAGGGAAACCAAGAGACCCAGTACTTC
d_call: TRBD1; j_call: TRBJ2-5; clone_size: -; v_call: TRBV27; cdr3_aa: CASSDRESQPQYF; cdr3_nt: TGTGCCAGCTCAGACAGGGAGAGCCAGCCCCAGTACTTC
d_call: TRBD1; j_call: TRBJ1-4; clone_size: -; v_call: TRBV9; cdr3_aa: CASSIGQGGEKLFF; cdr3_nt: TGTGCCAGCAGCATCGGACAGGGAGGAGAAAAACTGTTTTTT
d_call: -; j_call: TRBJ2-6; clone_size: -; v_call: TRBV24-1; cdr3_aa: CATSDGAATGANVLTF; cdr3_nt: TGTGCCACCAGTGATGGGGCAGCCACTGGGGCCAACGTCCTGACTTTC
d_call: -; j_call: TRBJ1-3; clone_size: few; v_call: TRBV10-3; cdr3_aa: CAISEGVSPSSGNTIYF; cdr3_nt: TGTGCCATCAGTGAAGGGGTCAGCCCTTCCTCTGGAAACACCATATATTTT
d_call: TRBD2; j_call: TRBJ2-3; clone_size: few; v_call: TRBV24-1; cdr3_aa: CATSDRTSGSVDTQYF; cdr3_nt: TGTGCCACCAGTGATCGGACTAGCGGGAGTGTAGATACGCAGTATTTT
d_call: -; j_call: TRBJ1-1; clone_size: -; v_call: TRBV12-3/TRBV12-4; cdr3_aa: CASSLSPTNTEAFF; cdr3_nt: TGTGCCAGCAGTTTATCACCGACGAACACTGAAGCTTTCTTT
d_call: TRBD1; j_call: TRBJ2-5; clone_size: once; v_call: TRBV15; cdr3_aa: CATSSRDRGETQYF; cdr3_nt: TGTGCCACCAGCAGCCGGGACAGGGGAGAGACCCAGTACTTC
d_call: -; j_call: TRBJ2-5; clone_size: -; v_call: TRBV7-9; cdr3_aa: CASRPSGSSLQETQYF; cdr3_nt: TGTGCCAGCAGACCTTCCGGGTCTTCCCTCCAAGAGACCCAGTACTTC
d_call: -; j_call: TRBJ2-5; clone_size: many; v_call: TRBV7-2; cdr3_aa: CASSLRGSARETQYF; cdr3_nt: TGTGCCAGCAGCTTGAGAGGCTCCGCCCGTGAGACCCAGTACTTC
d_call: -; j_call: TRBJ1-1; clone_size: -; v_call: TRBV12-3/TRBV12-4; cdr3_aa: CASSLGHRTEAFF; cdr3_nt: TGTGCCAGCAGTTTAGGGCACCGAACTGAAGCTTTCTTT
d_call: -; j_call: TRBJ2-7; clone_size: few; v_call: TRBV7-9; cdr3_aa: CASSLAYGPTIWEAYEQYF; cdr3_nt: TGTGCCAGCAGCTTAGCTTACGGCCCCACGATCTGGGAGGCCTACGAGCAGTACTTC
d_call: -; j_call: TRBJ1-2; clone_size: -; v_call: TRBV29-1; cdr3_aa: CSFGTPGYTF; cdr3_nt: TGCAGCTTCGGGACTCCAGGCTACACCTTC
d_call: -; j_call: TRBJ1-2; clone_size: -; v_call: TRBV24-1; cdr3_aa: CATPPRTEAYTF; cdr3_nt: TGTGCCACCCCTCCTAGGACAGAAGCTTACACCTTC
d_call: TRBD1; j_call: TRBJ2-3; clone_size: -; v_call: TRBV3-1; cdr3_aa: CASSQATGFWLDTQYF; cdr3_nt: TGTGCCAGCAGCCAAGCGACAGGGTTTTGGTTAGATACGCAGTATTTT
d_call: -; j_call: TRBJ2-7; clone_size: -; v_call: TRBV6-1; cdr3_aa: CASSKTRYEQYF; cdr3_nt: TGTGCCAGCAGTAAAACTCGTTACGAGCAGTACTTC
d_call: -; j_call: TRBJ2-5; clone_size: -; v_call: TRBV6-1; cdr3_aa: CASLAGTLQETQYF; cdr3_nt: TGTGCCAGCTTAGCCGGGACACTCCAAGAGACCCAGTACTTC
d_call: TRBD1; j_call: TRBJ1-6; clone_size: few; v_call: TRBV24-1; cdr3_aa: CATTGTEREPPTSTPLHF; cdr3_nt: TGTGCCACCACCGGGACAGAAAGAGAGCCCCCGACATCCACACCCCTCCACTTT
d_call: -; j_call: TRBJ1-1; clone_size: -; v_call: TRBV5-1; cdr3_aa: CASSLGMDTEAFF; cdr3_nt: TGTGCCAGCAGCTTGGGCATGGACACTGAAGCTTTCTTT